Listed here are 7 T cell receptor beta chains from one sample, sequenced in a study of blood T cells in healthy people across ages. Through a sample-barcoded 5' primer and a J-beta primer mix, a second PCR was run for roughly 7 to 12 cycles. TCRdb fed the 5' RACE reads into MiXCR, producing one record per CDR3 protein. The sample holds over 700,000 distinct CDR3 sequences, 20% to 25% seen once. These sequences were also reported in another study, on T cells of mothers and their children.

Material for sequencing was blood. The receptors stem from a boy younger than 18 in good health.

The chain couples TRBV29-1 to TRBJ1-1; 8 nucleotides align to TRBD1. V lost 7 bases and J lost 4; bases outside the gene matches: 2. The CDR3 has 11 residues. Germline lookup yields CDR1 SQVTM and CDR2 ANQGSEA. The CDR3 sequence: CSADRGTEAFF. CDR3 in DNA: TGCAGCGCCGACAGGGGCACTGAAGCTTTCTTT.

This chain joins TRBV20-1 and TRBJ2-1; 13 positions match TRBD2. In germline, CDR1 is DFQATT, CDR2 SNEGSKA (reference sequence). The CDR3 runs 13 residues. The CDR3 DNA follows: TGCAGCCAGGGGACTAGCGGGGTGAATGAGCAGTTCTTC. This gives the protein CSQGTSGVNEQFF.

The chain couples TRBV9 to TRBJ2-3; D is tentatively TRBD1 or TRBD2 (6 bases each). V was cut by 1 base and J by 4 bases, with 13 bases left in between. CDR1 and CDR2 from the germline V gene are SGDLS and YYNGEE. The CDR3 consists of 15 residues. The CDR3 protein is CASSVSGGRPDTQYF. In nucleotides, the CDR3 is TGTGCCAGCAGCGTATCTGGGGGGCGGCCAGATACGCAGTATTTT.

The V gene is TRBV3-1, the J gene TRBJ2-3; 11 bases match TRBD2. Germline V gene sequence: CDR1 LGHDT, CDR2 YNNKEL (reference sequence). Trimming at V came to 0 bases and at J to 6 bases, leaving 8 bases not matched to a gene. This CDR3 region has 17 residues. CDR3 amino acids: CASSQDVAGGPGDTQYF. CDR3 coding DNA: TGTGCCAGCAGCCAAGATGTAGCGGGGGGGCCCGGGGATACGCAGTATTTT.

The rearrangement links TRBV27 to TRBJ1-3, with 10 bases that match TRBD1. The V segment lost 5 bases and the J segment 0 bases; nucleotides outside the gene matches: 10. There are 18 residues in the CDR3. Germline V gene data show CDR1 as MNHEY and CDR2 as SMNVEV (reference sequence). The CDR3 loop reads CASSIWSRDRGSGNTIYF. The CDR3 nucleotides read TGTGCCAGCAGTATATGGTCCCGGGACAGGGGCTCTGGAAACACCATATATTTT.

The CDR3 DNA is TGTGCCATCAGTGAGTCCGGTGGTGGCTACACCTTC. It encodes CAISESGGGYTF. V is TRBV10-3 and J is TRBJ1-2; no reliable D call. V was trimmed by 0 bases and J by 7 bases, leaving 6 bases between them. The germline V gene has CDR1 ENHRY and CDR2 SYGVKD. This CDR3 spans 12 amino acids.

This clonotype was picked up a small number of times. The chain is built from TRBV4-1 and TRBJ2-7, with D possibly being TRBD2 (6 bases). Trimming removed 1 base from V and 5 bases from J, with 12 bases in between. The CDR3 has 14 amino acids. Germline lookup yields CDR1 MGHRA and CDR2 YSYEKL. For the CDR3, the DNA is TGCGCCAGCAGCCAAGCAGGAGGGGTTCACGAGCAGTACTTC. Translated, it gives CASSQAGGVHEQYF.